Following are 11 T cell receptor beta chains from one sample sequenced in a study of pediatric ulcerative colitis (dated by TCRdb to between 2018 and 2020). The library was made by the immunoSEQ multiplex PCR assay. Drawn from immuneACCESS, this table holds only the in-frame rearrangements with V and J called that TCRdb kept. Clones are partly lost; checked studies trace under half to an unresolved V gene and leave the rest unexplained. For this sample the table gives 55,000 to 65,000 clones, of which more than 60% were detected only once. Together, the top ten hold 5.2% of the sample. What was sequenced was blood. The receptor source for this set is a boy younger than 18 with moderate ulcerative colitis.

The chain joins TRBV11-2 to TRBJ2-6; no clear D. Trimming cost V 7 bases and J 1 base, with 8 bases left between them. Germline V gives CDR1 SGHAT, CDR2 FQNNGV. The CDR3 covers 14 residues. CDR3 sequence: CASIVGSGANVLTF. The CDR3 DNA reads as TGTGCCAGCATCGTCGGTTCTGGGGCCAACGTCCTGACTTTC.

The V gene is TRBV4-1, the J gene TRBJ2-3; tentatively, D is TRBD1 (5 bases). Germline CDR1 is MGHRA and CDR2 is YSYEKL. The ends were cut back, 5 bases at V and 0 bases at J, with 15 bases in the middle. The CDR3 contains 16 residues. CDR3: CASSKGQGTSTDTQYF. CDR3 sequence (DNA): TGCGCCAGCAGCAAAGGTCAGGGAACTAGCACAGATACGCAGTATTTT.

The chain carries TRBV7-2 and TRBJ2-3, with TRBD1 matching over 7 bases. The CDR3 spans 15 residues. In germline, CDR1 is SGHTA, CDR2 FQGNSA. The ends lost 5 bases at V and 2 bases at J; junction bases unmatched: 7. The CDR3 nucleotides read TGTGCCAGCAGCCCACAGGGGATTAACACAGATACGCAGTATTTT. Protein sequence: CASSPQGINTDTQYF.

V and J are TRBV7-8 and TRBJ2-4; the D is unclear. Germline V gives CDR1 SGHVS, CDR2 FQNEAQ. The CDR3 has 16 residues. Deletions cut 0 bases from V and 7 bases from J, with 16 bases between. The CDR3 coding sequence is TGTGCCAGCAGCTTAGCGGAGTTAAACACGGTTAACATTCAGTACTTC. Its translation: CASSLAELNTVNIQYF.

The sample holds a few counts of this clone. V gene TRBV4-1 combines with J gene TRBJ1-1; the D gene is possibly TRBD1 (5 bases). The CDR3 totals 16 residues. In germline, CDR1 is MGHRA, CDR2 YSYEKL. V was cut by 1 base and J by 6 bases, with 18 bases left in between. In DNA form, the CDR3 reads TGCGCCAGCAGCCAAGGTTTTCAGGGTGTGCAGGCTGAAGCTTTCTTT. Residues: CASSQGFQGVQAEAFF.

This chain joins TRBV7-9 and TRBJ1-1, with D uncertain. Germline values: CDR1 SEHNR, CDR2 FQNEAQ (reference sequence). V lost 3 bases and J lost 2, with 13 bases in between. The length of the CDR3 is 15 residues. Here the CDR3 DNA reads TGTGCCAGCAGCTTCGAGACGCAGGTAAACACTGAAGCTTTCTTT. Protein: CASSFETQVNTEAFF.

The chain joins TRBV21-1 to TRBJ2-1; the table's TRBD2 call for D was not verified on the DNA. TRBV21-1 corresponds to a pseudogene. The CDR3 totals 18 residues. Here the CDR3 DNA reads TGTGCCAGCAGCAAAGTTCGCGGGGGCACGTCTCCCTACAATGAGCAGTTCTTC. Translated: CASSKVRGGTSPYNEQFF.

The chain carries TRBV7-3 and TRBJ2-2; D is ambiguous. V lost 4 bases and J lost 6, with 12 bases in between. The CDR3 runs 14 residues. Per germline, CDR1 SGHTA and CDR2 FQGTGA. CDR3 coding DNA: TGTGCCAGCAGCTCCACAACCGACTCCGGGGAGCTGTTTTTT. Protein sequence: CASSSTTDSGELFF. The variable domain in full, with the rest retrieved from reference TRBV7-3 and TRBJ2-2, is GAGVSQTPSNKVTEKGKYVELRCDPISGHTALYWYRQSLGQGPEFLIYFQGTGAADDSGLPNDRFFAVRPEGSVSTLKIQRTERGDSAVYLCASSSTTDSGELFFGEGSRLTVL.

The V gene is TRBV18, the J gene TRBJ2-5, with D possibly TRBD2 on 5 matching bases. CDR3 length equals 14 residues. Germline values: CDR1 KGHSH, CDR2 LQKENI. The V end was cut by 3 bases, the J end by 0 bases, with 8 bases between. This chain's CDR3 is CASSPASHQETQYF. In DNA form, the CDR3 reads TGTGCCAGCTCACCGGCTAGCCACCAAGAGACCCAGTACTTC.

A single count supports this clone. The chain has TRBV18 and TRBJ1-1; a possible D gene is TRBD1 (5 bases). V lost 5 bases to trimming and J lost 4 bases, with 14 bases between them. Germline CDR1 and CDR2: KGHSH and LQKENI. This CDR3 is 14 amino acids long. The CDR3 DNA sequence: TGTGCCAGCTCAGAGGGGCTGGGGGGCACTGAAGCTTTCTTT. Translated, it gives CASSEGLGGTEAFF.

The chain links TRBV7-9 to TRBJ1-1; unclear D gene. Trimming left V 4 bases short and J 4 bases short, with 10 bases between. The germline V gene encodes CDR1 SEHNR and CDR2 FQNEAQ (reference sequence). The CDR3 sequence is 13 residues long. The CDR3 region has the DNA TGTGCCAGCAGCTGGGAGGAAGTCACTGAAGCTTTCTTT. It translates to CASSWEEVTEAFF.